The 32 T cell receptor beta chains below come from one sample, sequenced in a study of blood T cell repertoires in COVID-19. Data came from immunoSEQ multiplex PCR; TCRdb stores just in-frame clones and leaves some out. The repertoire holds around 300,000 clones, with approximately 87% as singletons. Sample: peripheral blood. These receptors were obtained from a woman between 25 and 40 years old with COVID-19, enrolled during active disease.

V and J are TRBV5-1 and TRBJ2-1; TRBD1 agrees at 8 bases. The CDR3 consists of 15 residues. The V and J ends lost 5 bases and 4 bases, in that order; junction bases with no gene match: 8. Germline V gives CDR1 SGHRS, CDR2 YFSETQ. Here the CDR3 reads CASRQGQGAYNEQFF. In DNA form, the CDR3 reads TGCGCCAGCAGGCAAGGACAGGGAGCTTACAATGAGCAGTTCTTC.

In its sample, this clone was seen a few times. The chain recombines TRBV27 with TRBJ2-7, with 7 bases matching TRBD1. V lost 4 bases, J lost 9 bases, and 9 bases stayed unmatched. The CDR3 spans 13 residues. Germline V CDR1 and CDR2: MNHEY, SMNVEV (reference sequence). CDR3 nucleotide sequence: TGTGCCAGCAGTTACAGGGGTGGGAAAAGGCAGTACTTC. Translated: CASSYRGGKRQYF.

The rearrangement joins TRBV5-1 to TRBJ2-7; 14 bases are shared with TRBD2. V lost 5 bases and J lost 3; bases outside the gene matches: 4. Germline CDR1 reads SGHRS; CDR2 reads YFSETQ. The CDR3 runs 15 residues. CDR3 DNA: TGCGCCAGCAGGGAGGGACTAGCGGGAGTCTACGAGCAGTACTTC. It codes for CASREGLAGVYEQYF.

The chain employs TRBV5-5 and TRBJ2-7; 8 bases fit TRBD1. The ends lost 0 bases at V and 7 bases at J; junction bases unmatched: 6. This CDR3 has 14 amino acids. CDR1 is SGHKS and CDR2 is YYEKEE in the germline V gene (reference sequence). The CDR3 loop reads CASSLGQGAWEQYF. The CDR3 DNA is TGTGCCAGCAGCTTGGGGCAGGGGGCTTGGGAGCAGTACTTC.

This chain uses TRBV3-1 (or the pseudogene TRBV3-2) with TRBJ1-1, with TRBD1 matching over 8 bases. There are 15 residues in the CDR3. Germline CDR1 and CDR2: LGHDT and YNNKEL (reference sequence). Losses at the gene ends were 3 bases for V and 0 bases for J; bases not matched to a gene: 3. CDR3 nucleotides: TGTGCCAGCAGCCAGGACAGGGCGGTGAACACTGAAGCTTTCTTT. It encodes CASSQDRAVNTEAFF.

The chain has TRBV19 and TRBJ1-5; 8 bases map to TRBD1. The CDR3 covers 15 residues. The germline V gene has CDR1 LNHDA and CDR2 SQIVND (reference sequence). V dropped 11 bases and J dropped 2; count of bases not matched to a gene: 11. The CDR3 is CAGNAGGLGNQPQHF. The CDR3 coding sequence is TGTGCCGGAAACGCAGGGGGCCTGGGCAATCAGCCCCAGCATTTT.

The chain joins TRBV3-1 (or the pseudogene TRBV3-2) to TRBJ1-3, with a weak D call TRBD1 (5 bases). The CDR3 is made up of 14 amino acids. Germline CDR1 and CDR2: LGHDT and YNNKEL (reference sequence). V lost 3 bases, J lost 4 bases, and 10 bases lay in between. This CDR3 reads CASSQAGPGNTIYF. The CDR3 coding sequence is TGTGCCAGCAGCCAGGCAGGGCCCGGAAACACCATATATTTT.

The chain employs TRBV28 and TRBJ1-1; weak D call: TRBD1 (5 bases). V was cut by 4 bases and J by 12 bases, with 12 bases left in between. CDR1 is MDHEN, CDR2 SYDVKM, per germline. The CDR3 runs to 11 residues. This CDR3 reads CASSSYRGTFF. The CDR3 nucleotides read TGTGCCAGCAGTTCTTATCGGGGGACTTTCTTT.

This CDR3 is CASSTRDRVRLAFF. DNA for the CDR3: TGTGCCAGCAGCACCCGGGACAGGGTGAGATTAGCTTTCTTT. V usage is TRBV3-1 (or the pseudogene TRBV3-2) and J usage is TRBJ1-1; 9 positions agree with TRBD1. The CDR3 totals 14 residues. Looked up from germline, CDR1 is LGHDT and CDR2 is YNNKEL (reference sequence). V shed 5 bases and J 10 bases; nucleotides not matched to a gene: 11.

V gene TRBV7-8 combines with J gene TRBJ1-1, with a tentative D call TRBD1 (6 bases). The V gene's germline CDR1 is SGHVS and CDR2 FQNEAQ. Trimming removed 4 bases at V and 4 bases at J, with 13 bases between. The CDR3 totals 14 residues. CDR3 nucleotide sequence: TGTGCCAGCAGCTGGGGAAAAGGGGGCACTGAAGCTTTCTTT. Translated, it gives CASSWGKGGTEAFF.

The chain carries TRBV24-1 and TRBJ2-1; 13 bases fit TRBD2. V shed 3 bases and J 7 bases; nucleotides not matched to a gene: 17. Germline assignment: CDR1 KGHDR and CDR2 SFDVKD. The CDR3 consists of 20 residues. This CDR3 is CATSDPPRDRTSGSYNEQFF. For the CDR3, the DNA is TGTGCCACCAGTGATCCTCCTCGGGATCGGACTAGCGGGAGCTATAATGAGCAGTTCTTC.

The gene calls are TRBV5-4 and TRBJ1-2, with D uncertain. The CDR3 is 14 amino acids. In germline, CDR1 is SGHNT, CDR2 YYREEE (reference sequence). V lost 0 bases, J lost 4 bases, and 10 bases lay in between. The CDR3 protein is CASSLVSVPYGYTF. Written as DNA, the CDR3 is TGTGCCAGCAGCTTGGTCTCGGTCCCCTATGGCTACACCTTC.

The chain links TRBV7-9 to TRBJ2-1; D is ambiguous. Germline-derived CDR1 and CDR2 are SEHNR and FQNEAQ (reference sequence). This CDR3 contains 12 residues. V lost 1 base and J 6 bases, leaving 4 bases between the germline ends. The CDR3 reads CASSLVVNEQFF. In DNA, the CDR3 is TGTGCCAGCAGCTTAGTAGTCAATGAGCAGTTCTTC.

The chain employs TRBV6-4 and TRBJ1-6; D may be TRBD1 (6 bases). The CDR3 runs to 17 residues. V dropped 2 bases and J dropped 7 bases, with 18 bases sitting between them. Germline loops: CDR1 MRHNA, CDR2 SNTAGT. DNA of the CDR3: TGTGCCAGCAGTGACCAACCCCAGGGGACGGTGAATTCACCCCTCCACTTT. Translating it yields CASSDQPQGTVNSPLHF.

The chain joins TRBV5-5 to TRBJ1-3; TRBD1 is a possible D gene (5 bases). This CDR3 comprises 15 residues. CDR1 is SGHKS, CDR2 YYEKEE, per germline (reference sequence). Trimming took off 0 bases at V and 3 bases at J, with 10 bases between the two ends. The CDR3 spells CASSLGQLLGNTIYF. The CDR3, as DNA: TGTGCCAGCAGCTTGGGACAGCTCCTTGGAAACACCATATATTTT.

CDR3 in DNA: TGTGCCAGCACCGACCGGGACACTGACACTGAAGCTTTCTTT. It is translated as CASTDRDTDTEAFF. The chain is built from TRBV6-6 and TRBJ1-1; a possible D gene is TRBD1 (6 bases). Trimming pared 7 bases from V and 3 bases from J, leaving 15 bases between. Germline-derived CDR1 and CDR2 are MNHNY and SVGAGI (reference sequence). The CDR3 is made up of 14 amino acids.

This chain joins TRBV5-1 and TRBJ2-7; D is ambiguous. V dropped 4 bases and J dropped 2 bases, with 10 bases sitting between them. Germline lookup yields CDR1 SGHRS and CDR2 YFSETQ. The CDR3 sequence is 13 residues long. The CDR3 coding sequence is TGCGCCAGCAGCGAGCAGCGAGCCTACGAGCAGTACTTC. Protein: CASSEQRAYEQYF.

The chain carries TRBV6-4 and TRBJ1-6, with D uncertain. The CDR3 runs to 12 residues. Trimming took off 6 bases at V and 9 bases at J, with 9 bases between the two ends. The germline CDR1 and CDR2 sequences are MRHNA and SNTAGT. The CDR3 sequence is CASRASGSPLHF. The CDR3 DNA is TGTGCCAGCAGGGCCTCGGGTTCACCCCTCCACTTT.

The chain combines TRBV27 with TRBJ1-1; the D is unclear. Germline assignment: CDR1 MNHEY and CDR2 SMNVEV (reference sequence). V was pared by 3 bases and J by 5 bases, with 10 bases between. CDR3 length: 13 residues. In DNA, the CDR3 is TGTGCCAGCAGTTTTCGTTATTCGACTGAAGCTTTCTTT. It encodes CASSFRYSTEAFF.

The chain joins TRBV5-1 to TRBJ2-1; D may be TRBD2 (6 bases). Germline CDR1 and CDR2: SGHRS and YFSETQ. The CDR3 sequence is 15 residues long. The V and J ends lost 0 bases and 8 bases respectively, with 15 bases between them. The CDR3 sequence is CASSLATGVGDEQFF. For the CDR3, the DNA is TGCGCCAGCAGCTTGGCGACGGGAGTTGGAGATGAGCAGTTCTTC.

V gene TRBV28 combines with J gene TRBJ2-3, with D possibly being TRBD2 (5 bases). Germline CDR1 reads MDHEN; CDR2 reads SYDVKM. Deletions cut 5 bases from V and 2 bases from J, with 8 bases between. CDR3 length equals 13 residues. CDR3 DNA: TGTGCCAGCAGTAGCGGTCACACAGATACGCAGTATTTT. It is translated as CASSSGHTDTQYF.

The CDR3 here is CASSLSINYEQYF. CDR3 DNA sequence: TGTGCCAGCAGCTTATCTATAAACTACGAGCAGTACTTC. This chain uses TRBV7-9 with TRBJ2-7; no clear D. CDR1 is SEHNR and CDR2 is FQNEAQ in the germline V gene (reference sequence). V was trimmed by 2 bases and J by 3 bases, leaving 8 bases between them. The CDR3 is 13 amino acids.

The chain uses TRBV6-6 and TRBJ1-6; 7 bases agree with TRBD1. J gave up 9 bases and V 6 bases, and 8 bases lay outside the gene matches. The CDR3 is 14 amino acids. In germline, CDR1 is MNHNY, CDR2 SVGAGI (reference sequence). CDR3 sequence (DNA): TGTGCCAGCAGCCGAGACAGGGAGGCTTCACCCCTCCACTTT. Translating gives CASSRDREASPLHF.

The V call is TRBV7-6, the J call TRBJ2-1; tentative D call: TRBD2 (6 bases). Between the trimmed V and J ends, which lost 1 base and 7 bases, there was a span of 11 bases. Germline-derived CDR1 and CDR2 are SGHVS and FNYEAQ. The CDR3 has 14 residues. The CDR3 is CASSLETSGNEQFF. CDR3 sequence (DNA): TGTGCCAGCAGCTTAGAGACTAGTGGGAATGAGCAGTTCTTC.

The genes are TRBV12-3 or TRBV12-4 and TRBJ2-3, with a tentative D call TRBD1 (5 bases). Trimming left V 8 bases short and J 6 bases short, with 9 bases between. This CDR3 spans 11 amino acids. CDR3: CASGYRDTQYF. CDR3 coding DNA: TGTGCCAGCGGATACAGGGATACGCAGTATTTT.

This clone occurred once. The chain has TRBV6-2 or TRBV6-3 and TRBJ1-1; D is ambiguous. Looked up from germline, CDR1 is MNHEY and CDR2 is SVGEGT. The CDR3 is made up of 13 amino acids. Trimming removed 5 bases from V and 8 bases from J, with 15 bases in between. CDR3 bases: TGTGCCAGCAGTGGAGACGTGCCTGGGGAAGCTTTCTTT. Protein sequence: CASSGDVPGEAFF.

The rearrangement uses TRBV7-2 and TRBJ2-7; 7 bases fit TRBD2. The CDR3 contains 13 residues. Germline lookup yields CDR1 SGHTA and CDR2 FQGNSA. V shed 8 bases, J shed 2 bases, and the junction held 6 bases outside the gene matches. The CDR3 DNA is TGTGCCAGCCGCTCTAGCGGAACCTACGAGCAGTACTTC. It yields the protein CASRSSGTYEQYF.

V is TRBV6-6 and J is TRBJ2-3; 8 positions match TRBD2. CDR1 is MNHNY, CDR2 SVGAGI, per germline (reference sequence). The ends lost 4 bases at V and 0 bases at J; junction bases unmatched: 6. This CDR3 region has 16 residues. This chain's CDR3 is CASSFGLAASTDTQYF. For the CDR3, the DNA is TGTGCCAGCAGTTTCGGACTAGCCGCTAGCACAGATACGCAGTATTTT.

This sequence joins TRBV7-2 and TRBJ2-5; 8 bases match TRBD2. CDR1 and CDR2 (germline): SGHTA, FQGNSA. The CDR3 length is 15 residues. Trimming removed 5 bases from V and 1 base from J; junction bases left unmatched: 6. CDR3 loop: CASSGELAVQETQYF. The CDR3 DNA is TGTGCCAGCAGCGGGGAACTAGCGGTCCAAGAGACCCAGTACTTC.

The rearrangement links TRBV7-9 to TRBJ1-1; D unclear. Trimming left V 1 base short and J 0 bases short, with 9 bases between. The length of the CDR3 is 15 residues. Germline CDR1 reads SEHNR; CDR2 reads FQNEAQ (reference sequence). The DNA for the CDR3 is TGTGCCAGCAGCTTAGGAGCCGCGATGAACACTGAAGCTTTCTTT. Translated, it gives CASSLGAAMNTEAFF.

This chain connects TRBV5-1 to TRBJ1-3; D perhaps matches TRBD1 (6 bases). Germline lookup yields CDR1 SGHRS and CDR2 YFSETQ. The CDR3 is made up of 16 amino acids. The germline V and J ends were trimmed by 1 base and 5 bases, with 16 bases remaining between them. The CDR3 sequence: CASSLSTGPGRNTIYF. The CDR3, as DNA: TGCGCCAGCAGCTTGTCGACAGGACCAGGGAGAAACACCATATATTTT.

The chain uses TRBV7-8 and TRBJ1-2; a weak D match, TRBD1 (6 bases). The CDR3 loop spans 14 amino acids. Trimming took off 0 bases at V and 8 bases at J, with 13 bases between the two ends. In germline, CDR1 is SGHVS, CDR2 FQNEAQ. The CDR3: CASSLARGAGGYTF. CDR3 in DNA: TGTGCCAGCAGCTTAGCCCGGGGGGCGGGGGGCTACACCTTC.